This T cell receptor beta chain comes out of a study of Ad26.COV2.S vaccination and SARS-CoV-2 variants. Overall study: Intramuscular Ad26.COV2.S doses were given once or twice, 56 days apart. Whole-study results and caveats: Possible underestimation of total T cell responses by the TCR breadth and depth analyses was noted.

To note about this clone: Its target is not known.

The CDR3 contains 14 residues. The germline V and J ends were trimmed by 4 bases and 6 bases, with 13 bases remaining between them. Germline V lookup: CDR1 LGHNA, CDR2 YNFKEQ. Treatment meaning: some 20 received Ad26.COV2.S at low or high dose, single or two shots; 5 received placebo; per-sample allocation not given. The samples were gathered on day 63 after the first injection of vaccine or placebo. Immunization relied on an Ad26 vector, which expressed Wuhan-strain SARS-CoV-2 spike. Generated by immunoSEQ multiplex PCR, the TCRdb table keeps only in-frame clones and is missing some. The table lists about 440,000 clones, around 91% of them singletons.

The sequencing here drew on peripheral blood, taken in a trial of Ad26.COV2.S vaccine versus placebo. The sequence was collected from a person aged 18-65 years who received the Ad26.COV2.S COVID-19 vaccine or a placebo. The rearrangement joins TRBV4-2 to TRBJ2-1, with unresolved D. The CDR3 reads CASSPGRPTNEQFF. The CDR3 DNA reads as TGTGCCAGCAGCCCAGGAAGACCAACCAATGAGCAGTTCTTC.